A single sample is the source of the 6 T cell receptor beta chains below, sequenced in a study of cytomegalovirus exposure and HLA in healthy donors. A multiplex PCR was run with 60 Vbeta primers and 13 Jbeta primers. Sequenced by immunoSEQ multiplex PCR; TCRdb stores in-frame clones only, minus some. The table includes around 110,000 clones, roughly 70% detected once. Sequenced sample: PBMCs. The receptors were gathered from a woman between 18 and 30 years old in good health and CMV-seronegative.

The gene calls are TRBV6-1 and TRBJ2-7; 10 bases align to TRBD1. Losses at the gene ends were 3 bases for V and 4 bases for J; bases not matched to a gene: 6. Per germline, CDR1 MNHNS and CDR2 SASEGT. The CDR3 contains 15 residues. The CDR3, as DNA: TGTGCCAGCAGTGACCCGGGACAGGGGATATACGAGCAGTACTTC. Translated, it gives CASSDPGQGIYEQYF.

The chain uses TRBV6-5 and TRBJ2-5, with 8 bases fitting TRBD1. The V segment lost 2 bases and the J segment 3 bases; nucleotides outside the gene matches: 5. The CDR3 loop spans 15 amino acids. Germline V gene data show CDR1 as MNHEY and CDR2 as SVGAGI. DNA of the CDR3: TGTGCCAGCAGTTACAGAGGGACAGGTGAAGAGACCCAGTACTTC. Encoded protein: CASSYRGTGEETQYF.

This clone was detected a few times. The chain links TRBV6-1 to TRBJ2-1, with 7 bases aligning to TRBD1. Germline CDR1 and CDR2: MNHNS and SASEGT. Trimming removed 8 bases from V and 4 bases from J; junction bases left unmatched: 11. CDR3 length equals 15 residues. The CDR3 is CASCLGQGVYNEQFF. DNA for the CDR3: TGTGCCAGCTGTTTAGGGCAGGGGGTTTACAATGAGCAGTTCTTC.

V gene TRBV30 combines with J gene TRBJ1-5; 8 nucleotides align to TRBD1. CDR3 size: 12 residues. The J segment lost 5 bases and the V segment lost 5 bases, leaving 2 bases of the junction unmatched. The germline gives CDR1 GTSNPN, CDR2 SVGIG (reference sequence). This CDR3 reads CAWSTGDQPQHF. The CDR3 DNA follows: TGTGCCTGGTCGACAGGGGATCAGCCCCAGCATTTT.

The chain links TRBV30 to TRBJ2-7; 9 nucleotides agree with TRBD1. The trim removed 5 bases at V and 4 bases at J, leaving 6 bases unmatched. Germline V gene data show CDR1 as GTSNPN and CDR2 as SVGIG (reference sequence). CDR3 length equals 13 residues. Here the CDR3 DNA reads TGTGCCTGGGCTCGGGACAGGGCATACGAGCAGTACTTC. It translates to CAWARDRAYEQYF.

V is TRBV2 and J is TRBJ1-1; D uncertain. Germline V gene sequence: CDR1 SNHLY, CDR2 FYNNEI. Between the trimmed V and J ends, which lost 1 base and 1 base, there was a span of 4 bases. The CDR3 is 13 amino acids. CDR3 sequence: CASSEDRNTEAFF. CDR3 DNA: TGTGCCAGCAGTGAAGACAGGAACACTGAAGCTTTCTTT.